This T cell receptor beta chain is from a study of naive and memory T cell subsets. Broader study findings: TCR transcript changes with activation or differentiation may affect this RNA method.

This clonotype was seen many times. Its specificity is unknown. TCR cDNA received a 3' ligated oligonucleotide that carried a UMI. Ligated cDNA underwent four rounds of PCR with nested alpha and beta constant region primers and SP2. For blood and skin samples, reverse transcription used TCR alpha and beta constant primers. One entry per CDR3 protein, called by TCRdb with MiXCR from the 5' RACE reads. The sample carries roughly 62,000 distinct CDR3 sequences, approximately 8.5% recorded once. This clonotype was sampled from a female donor in good health.

The chain's CDR3 is CASSLDRTDGEKLFF. The CDR3 nucleotides are TGTGCCAGCAGCTTAGATCGGACAGATGGTGAAAAACTGTTTTTT. The genes are TRBV7-9 and TRBJ1-4, with a tentative D call TRBD1 (6 bases). Trimming left V 1 base short and J 7 bases short, with 13 bases between. The length of the CDR3 is 15 residues. Germline loops: CDR1 SEHNR, CDR2 FQNEAQ (reference sequence).